The rows below give T cell receptor beta chains drawn from one sample of a study of cytomegalovirus exposure and HLA in healthy donors. The method was immunoSEQ multiplex PCR; TCRdb's version includes in-frame clones alone and lacks a portion of them. The repertoire includes approximately 160,000 clones, approximately 87% of them detected once, and about 5.8% sits in the top ten. Material for sequencing was PBMCs. The receptors shown here come from a woman in her twenties or thirties in good health and CMV-seronegative. CDR3s include the opening cysteine and the closing phenylalanine or tryptophan. A D gene is named only where the DNA matches it firmly. Clone size is shown for a subset of rows, as once, few, many or a class of expanded clone.

>TRBV2|TRBJ2-3|-|-
TGTGCCAGCAGTCGACAGGACACAGATACGCAGTATTTT
CASSRQDTDTQYF
>TRBV28|TRBJ1-2|-|-
TGTGCCAGCAGTTTAACCTCCGAGGGTACCTATGGCTACACCTTC
CASSLTSEGTYGYTF
>TRBV27|TRBJ1-1|-|-
TGTGCCAGCAGTTTATGGTCAGGGATGCCTACTGAAGCTTTCTTT
CASSLWSGMPTEAFF
>TRBV6-1|TRBJ2-7|-|-
TGTGCCAGCAGTGAATTGGGGTACGAGCAGTACTTC
CASSELGYEQYF
>TRBV14|TRBJ2-7|-|-
TGTGCCAGCAGCCAAGTGTTGGGAACCGAGCAGTACTTC
CASSQVLGTEQYF
>TRBV18|TRBJ1-1|once|-
TGTGCCAGCTCACCAGGGCCGAACACTGAAGCTTTCTTT
CASSPGPNTEAFF
>TRBV4-2|TRBJ1-3|once|-
TGTGCCAGCAGCCAGTTGGACGGCTCCTCTGGAAACACCATATATTTT
CASSQLDGSSGNTIYF
>TRBV27|TRBJ1-5|-|-
TGTGCCAGCAGTTTCGCCGTGGGTCAGCCCCAGCATTTT
CASSFAVGQPQHF
>TRBV9|TRBJ2-1|-|-
TGTGCCAGCAGCGAGGGTTGGGGATATGAGCAGTTCTTC
CASSEGWGYEQFF
>TRBV28|TRBJ2-7|-|TRBD1
TGTGCCAGCAGTGATCAGGGGGTCGAGCAGTACTTC
CASSDQGVEQYF
>TRBV6-1|TRBJ2-1|-|-
TGTGCCAGCAGCAAGGACAGACACAATGAGCAGTTCTTC
CASSKDRHNEQFF
>TRBV7-7|TRBJ2-4|-|TRBD1
TGTGCCAGCAGCCAAGGGACAGGAAACATTCAGTACTTC
CASSQGTGNIQYF
>TRBV15|TRBJ2-2|once|-
TGTGCCACCAGCAGAGTGAGCGCGCGCACCGGGGAGCTGTTTTTT
CATSRVSARTGELFF
>TRBV19|TRBJ1-1|-|-
TGTGCCAGTAGGACGAACACTGAAGCTTTCTTT
CASRTNTEAFF
>TRBV21-1|TRBJ1-6|-|-
TGTGCCAGCAGCCCAAGTGGGTCTGGGCATAGAAGCTCCTATAATTCACCCCTCCACTTT
CASSPSGSGHRSSYNSPLHF
>TRBV2|TRBJ1-1|-|-
TGTGCCACCCGGGCCTTATTGAGCACTGAAGCTTTCTTT
CATRALLSTEAFF
>TRBV5-6|TRBJ1-1|-|-
TGTGCCAGCAAGCACTTGGGGGATATGAACACTGAAGCTTTCTTT
CASKHLGDMNTEAFF
>TRBV6-5|TRBJ2-3|once|-
TGTGCCAGCTGGGCCAGGGGCGACCTGGGTACGCAGTATTTT
CASWARGDLGTQYF
>TRBV18|TRBJ1-5|-|TRBD1
TGTGCCAGCTCACCACCGGGGGGACAGAATCAGCCCCAGCATTTT
CASSPPGGQNQPQHF
>TRBV7-9|TRBJ1-6|-|-
TGTGCCAGCAGCCCCACGGGGAGGGGTAATTCACCCCTCCACTTT
CASSPTGRGNSPLHF
>TRBV7-9|TRBJ1-5|-|TRBD1
TGTGCCAGCAGCTTAGGAGGGGGCGGGAATCAGCCCCAGCATTTT
CASSLGGGGNQPQHF
>TRBV4-3|TRBJ1-2|once|TRBD1
TGCGCCAGCAGCCAAGATAGGGACAGGGGTTTCGTTTTCGGCTACACCTTC
CASSQDRDRGFVFGYTF
>TRBV7-3|TRBJ2-7|-|-
TGTGCCAGTAGTCTCGGTGCAAACTACGAGCAGTACTTC
CASSLGANYEQYF
>TRBV5-8|TRBJ2-7|-|-
TGTGCCGGAGCTATTTCTAGGGTCGAGCAGTACTTC
CAGAISRVEQYF
>TRBV19|TRBJ2-7|-|TRBD1
TGTGCCAGTAGTAAGGGACAGCAGAGATCCTACGAGCAGTACTTC
CASSKGQQRSYEQYF
>TRBV5-1|TRBJ1-6|once|-
TGCGCCAGCAGCTTGGGTGCCTCGGGGGGGTCTTCACCCCTCCACTTT
CASSLGASGGSSPLHF
>TRBV13|TRBJ2-7|-|-
TGTGCCAGCAGCTTAGGCCAGGGCGACGAGCAGTACTTC
CASSLGQGDEQYF
>TRBV11-2|TRBJ2-1|-|TRBD2
TGTGCCAGCAGCGGGTGGGGACTAGCGGGGGACAATGAGCAGTTCTTC
CASSGWGLAGDNEQFF
>TRBV27|TRBJ2-2|-|-
TGTGCCAGCAGTTTGGCGGGGACCGGGGAGCTGTTTTTT
CASSLAGTGELFF
>TRBV4-1|TRBJ2-3|-|-
TGCGCCAGCAGCCAAATGTGGGGGGGCACAGATACGCAGTATTTT
CASSQMWGGTDTQYF
>TRBV4-3|TRBJ2-7|-|TRBD2
TGCGCCAGCAGCCAAAGACTAGCGGGCTCCTACGAGCAGTACTTC
CASSQRLAGSYEQYF
>TRBV28|TRBJ2-5|-|-
TGTGCCAGCAGTTGGGGGAGTAGGGAGACCCAGTACTTC
CASSWGSRETQYF
>TRBV9|TRBJ1-1|-|-
TGTGCCAGCAGCGTAGGTGGGATTGCCACTGAAGCTTTCTTT
CASSVGGIATEAFF
>TRBV28|TRBJ2-5|-|-
TGTGCCAGCAGCCGGGGCCCGCAAGAGACCCAGTACTTC
CASSRGPQETQYF
>TRBV2|TRBJ2-3|-|-
TGTGCCAGCAATCGGCTAGACACAGATACGCAGTATTTT
CASNRLDTDTQYF
>TRBV28|TRBJ1-1|-|-
TGTGCCAGCAGTTCCAATTTAGGCCCCTTCGCTGAAGCTTTCTTT
CASSSNLGPFAEAFF
>TRBV19|TRBJ1-4|-|-
TGTGCCAGTAGTATTGGAGGGTCTGCAACTAATGAAAAACTGTTTTTT
CASSIGGSATNEKLFF
>TRBV9|TRBJ2-5|few|-
TGTGCCAGCAGCCCTGGCCGGGGGGCCAGAGGTGAGACCCAGTACTTC
CASSPGRGARGETQYF
>TRBV10-3|TRBJ2-3|-|TRBD2
TGTGCCATAGCGGGGGGATTAGGTAGGACAGATACGCAGTATTTT
CAIAGGLGRTDTQYF
>TRBV30|TRBJ2-1|-|TRBD2
TGTGCCTGGAGGCGAGCGGGAGGGAATGAGCAGTTCTTC
CAWRRAGGNEQFF
>TRBV13|TRBJ2-7|-|TRBD1
TGTGCCAGCAGCGGGGAGGGACAGGGGAGGAACGAGCAGTACTTC
CASSGEGQGRNEQYF
>TRBV6-5|TRBJ2-7|-|-
TGTGCCAGCGGGCGGGCAGAGAAATACGAGCAGTACTTC
CASGRAEKYEQYF
>TRBV14|TRBJ1-2|-|-
TGTGCCAGCAGCCAAGATTACAGCTATGGCTACACCTTC
CASSQDYSYGYTF
>TRBV7-9|TRBJ2-1|few|-
TGTGCCAGCAGCTCAGGGGGGACAGAGGTAAATGAGCAGTTCTTC
CASSSGGTEVNEQFF